This T cell receptor (beta chain) came from a study of OX40 agonist ivuxolimab in advanced cancers. A word on this clone: Its cognate antigen is unknown.

Some clones are missing from TCRdb's copy, which holds only in-frame ones; the method was immunoSEQ multiplex PCR. This sample has fewer than 95,000 clones; more than 80% occur once, and the top ten carry about 7%. Study-wide findings and caveats: Among the least clonally expanded were partial responders at 0.1-3.0 mg/kg. The study found that CD8+ T cells averaged more expanded clones than CD4+.

The sample in question was CD4+ or CD8+ T cells sorted from blood, obtained in a trial of the OX40 agonist ivuxolimab. This sequence was found in an adult with an advanced solid tumor such as melanoma, head and neck, liver or kidney cancer.

CDR3 in amino acids: CASSPPSDRDDEQFF. The CDR3, as DNA: TGTGCCAGCAGCCCCCCGTCGGACAGGGACGATGAGCAGTTCTTC. The chain is built from TRBV11-2 and TRBJ2-1; 8 positions match TRBD1. The CDR3 consists of 15 residues. V dropped 5 bases and J dropped 8; count of bases not matched to a gene: 11. CDR1 and CDR2 from the germline V gene are SGHAT and FQNNGV.